This T cell receptor beta chain was found in a study of blood T cell repertoires in COVID-19. In the original processing: Estimation of nucleated cell counts was performed using reference gene primer amplification. Assay used: immunoSEQ multiplex PCR; TCRdb lists only in-frame clones, some missing. The V and J calls and clone size are taken from that table; D and trimming were inferred from the DNA. Seen here are a few hundred thousand clones, 70% to 90% observed once, and the top ten hold 0.98%. This CDR3 contains 15 residues. The germline V gene has CDR1 SGHRS and CDR2 YFSETQ. V lost 2 bases, J lost 2 bases, and 11 bases lay in between. This clone was observed once. Other DNA sequences in the same sample also yield this CDR3.

The source material was peripheral blood. The source is a middle-aged man with acute or convalescent COVID-19. The chain carries TRBV5-1 and TRBJ2-1; weak D call: TRBD2 (6 bases). The CDR3 DNA follows: TGCGCCAGCAGCTTAGGGTCGGGGGCCTACAATGAGCAGTTCTTC. This codes for CASSLGSGAYNEQFF.